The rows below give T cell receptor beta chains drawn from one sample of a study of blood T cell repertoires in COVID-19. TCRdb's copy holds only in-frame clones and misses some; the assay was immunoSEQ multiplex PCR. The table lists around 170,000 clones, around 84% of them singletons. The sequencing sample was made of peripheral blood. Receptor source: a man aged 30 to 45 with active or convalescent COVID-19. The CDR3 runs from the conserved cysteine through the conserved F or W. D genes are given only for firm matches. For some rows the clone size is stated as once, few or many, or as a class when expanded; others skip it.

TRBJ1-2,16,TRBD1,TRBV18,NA,CASSPAGVTGGYGYTF,TGTGCCAGCTCACCTGCGGGGGTAACAGGGGGCTATGGCTACACCTTC
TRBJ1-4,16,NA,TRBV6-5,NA,CASSYGPLQGQGKLFF,TGTGCCAGCAGTTACGGTCCCCTCCAGGGGCAGGGAAAACTGTTTTTT
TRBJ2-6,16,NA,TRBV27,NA,CASSVREVSGANVLTF,TGTGCCAGCAGTGTACGAGAGGTCTCTGGGGCCAACGTCCTGACTTTC
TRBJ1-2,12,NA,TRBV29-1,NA,CSVDSQVYGYTF,TGCAGCGTTGACAGCCAGGTCTATGGCTACACCTTC
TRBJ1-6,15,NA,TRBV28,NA,CASTATPGYNSPLHF,TGTGCCAGCACTGCAACACCGGGGTATAATTCACCCCTCCACTTT
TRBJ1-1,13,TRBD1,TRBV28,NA,CASSQGQEIEAFF,TGTGCCAGCAGTCAGGGACAGGAGATTGAAGCTTTCTTT
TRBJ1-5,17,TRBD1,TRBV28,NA,CASRPTGGAYSNQPQHF,TGTGCCAGCAGACCGACAGGGGGGGCCTATAGCAATCAGCCCCAGCATTTT
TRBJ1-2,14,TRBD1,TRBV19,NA,CASSIRTGDYGYTF,TGTGCCAGTAGTATCCGAACAGGGGACTATGGCTACACCTTC
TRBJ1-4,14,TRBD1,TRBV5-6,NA,CASSPGQGSEKLFF,TGTGCCAGCAGCCCGGGACAGGGAAGCGAAAAACTGTTTTTT
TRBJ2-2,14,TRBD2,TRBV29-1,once,CSVTSGLTAGELFF,TGCAGCGTGACTAGCGGGTTAACCGCCGGGGAGCTGTTTTTT
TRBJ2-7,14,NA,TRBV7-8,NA,CASSHRDKTYEQYF,TGTGCCAGCAGCCACCGGGACAAGACCTACGAGCAGTACTTC
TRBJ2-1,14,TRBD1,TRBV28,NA,CASSGRTGYTEQFF,TGTGCCAGCAGTGGACGGACAGGGTACACTGAGCAGTTCTTC
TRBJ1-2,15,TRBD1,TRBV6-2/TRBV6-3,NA,CASSSSDRVWNGYTF,TGTGCCAGCAGTTCGTCGGACAGGGTGTGGAATGGCTACACCTTC
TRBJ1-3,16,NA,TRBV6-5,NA,CASSYEGRGSGNTIYF,TGTGCCAGCAGTTACGAAGGCCGCGGCTCTGGAAACACCATATATTTT
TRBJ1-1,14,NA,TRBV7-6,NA,CASSSTGFNTEAFF,TGTGCCAGCAGCTCTACAGGGTTTAACACTGAAGCTTTCTTT
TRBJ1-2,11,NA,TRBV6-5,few,CASSGIEGYTF,TGTGCCAGCAGCGGGATAGAGGGCTACACCTTC
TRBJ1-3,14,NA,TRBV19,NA,CASSSGGSGNTIYF,TGTGCCAGTAGTAGCGGCGGCTCTGGAAACACCATATATTTT
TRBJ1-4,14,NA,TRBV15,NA,CATSRGGGAEKLFF,TGTGCCACCAGCAGAGGGGGAGGGGCTGAAAAACTGTTTTTT
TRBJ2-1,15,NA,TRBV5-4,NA,CASSGPGPPGDEQFF,TGTGCCAGCAGTGGCCCCGGACCCCCGGGAGATGAGCAGTTCTTC
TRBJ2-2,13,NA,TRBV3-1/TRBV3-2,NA,CASSQMPGGELFF,TGTGCCAGCAGCCAGATGCCGGGCGGGGAGCTGTTTTTT
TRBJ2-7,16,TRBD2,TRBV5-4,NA,CASSSRGLAGAYEQYF,TGTGCCAGCAGCTCCCGAGGACTAGCGGGAGCGTACGAGCAGTACTTC
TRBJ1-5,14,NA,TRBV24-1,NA,CATSDGAAGQPQHF,TGTGCCACCAGTGACGGAGCCGCGGGTCAGCCCCAGCATTTT
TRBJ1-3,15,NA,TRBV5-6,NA,CASNVGRSSGNTIYF,TGTGCCAGCAACGTAGGCCGGAGCTCTGGAAACACCATATATTTT
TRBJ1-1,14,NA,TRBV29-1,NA,CTMNPDTVNTEAFF,TGCACGATGAACCCGGACACCGTGAACACTGAAGCTTTCTTT
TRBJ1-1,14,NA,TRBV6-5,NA,CASSYSQLNTEAFF,TGTGCCAGCAGTTACTCGCAGTTGAACACTGAAGCTTTCTTT
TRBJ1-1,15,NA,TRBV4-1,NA,CASSQRQVQNTEAFF,TGCGCCAGCAGCCAAAGACAGGTCCAGAACACTGAAGCTTTCTTT